The clone carrying this T cell receptor beta chain has only a few counts. As handled by the study authors: Nucleated cell number was recorded as an estimate derived from reference gene primer amplification. Using immunoSEQ multiplex PCR, the repertoire was profiled, and TCRdb retains in-frame clones only, with some absent. V and J calls and clone size are those listed in that table; D and trimming were worked out from the DNA. The sample lists approximately 120,000 clones, 75% to 90% occurring once. The data stem from a study of blood T cell repertoires in COVID-19. The participants were between roughly 18 and 89 years old and came from some 25 US areas. Before being deemed recovered, Cohort 3 donors had two negative PCRs, clearance, or symptom resolution. Losses at the gene ends were 5 bases for V and 5 bases for J; bases not matched to a gene: 8. Per germline, CDR1 MNHNY and CDR2 SVGAGI (reference sequence). This CDR3 is 17 amino acids long.

The J gene is TRBJ2-2, the V gene TRBV6-6; 13 nucleotides align to TRBD2. The receptor's source is a young man who had recovered from COVID-19. The sample consisted of PBMCs or T cells enriched from blood (not recorded which). The CDR3 DNA sequence: TGTGCCAGCAGTCACAATAGACTAGCGGGGGGTACCGGGGAGCTGTTTTTT. Residues: CASSHNRLAGGTGELFF.